This paragraph covers one T cell receptor beta chain sequence. No antigen is known for it. Authors' analysis steps: As immunoSEQ supplied junction-only sequences (without quality scores), filtering differed. Measured with immunoSEQ multiplex PCR; TCRdb has only the in-frame clones, and not every one. V and J calls and clone size are those listed in that table; D and trimming were worked out from the DNA. The top ten hold about an eighth of the sample, which has about 490,000 clones, about 79% seen once. The data belong to a study of shared clonotypes between healthy human individuals. Notes on the study in general: Sampling covered nothing but blood. Tissue TCR repertoires likely differ from those found in blood. The diversity represented, both genetic and in exposure history, was limited by few donors.

V gave up 8 bases and J gave up 1 base, with 14 bases separating them. Germline assignment: CDR1 MNHEY and CDR2 SVGAGI. The CDR3 is made up of 14 amino acids. Participating donors were healthy, HIV-negative adults free of recent acute infections or vaccinations. The V and J genes are TRBV6-5 and TRBJ2-5, with no clear D. Material: PBMCs. This TCR came from a woman aged 35 to 49 in good health. Some clones in this sample may be carry-over from other donors' samples. This chain's CDR3 is CASRPSWGQETQYF. The CDR3, as DNA: TGTGCCAGCCGACCGAGCTGGGGCCAAGAGACCCAGTACTTC.